The 18 T cell receptor beta chains in this list originate from one sample, sequenced in a study of cytomegalovirus exposure and HLA in healthy donors. The PCR was carried out with 60 Vbeta primers and 13 Jbeta primers. Only in-frame clones appear in the TCRdb table, and some are missing; sequencing was by immunoSEQ multiplex PCR. The repertoire includes about 110,000 clones, 81% of them detected once, and more than 2% sits in the top ten. Sequenced sample: PBMCs. Receptors were obtained from a woman aged 25 to 39 in good health and CMV-seronegative.

The chain carries TRBV5-4 and TRBJ2-1; TRBD2 agrees at 9 bases. This CDR3 is 15 amino acids long. Germline CDR1 is SGHNT and CDR2 is YYREEE (reference sequence). The V gene end was trimmed by 4 bases and the J gene end by 4 bases; junction bases not matched to a gene: 6. In nucleotides, the CDR3 is TGTGCCAGCAGCCAAGAACTAGCGGGTTACAATGAGCAGTTCTTC. Encoded protein: CASSQELAGYNEQFF.

This chain connects TRBV6-5 to TRBJ2-1; D possibly corresponds to TRBD1 (6 bases). V was pared by 7 bases and J by 9 bases, with 13 bases between. CDR3 length: 12 residues. In germline, CDR1 is MNHEY, CDR2 SVGAGI. CDR3 region: CASIGKGVEQFF. Written as DNA, the CDR3 is TGTGCCAGCATAGGAAAGGGGGTTGAGCAGTTCTTC.

The chain uses TRBV28 and TRBJ1-2, with D unresolved. The CDR3 is 14 residues long. V shed 5 bases and J shed 4 bases, with 14 bases lying between them. CDR1 is MDHEN and CDR2 is SYDVKM in the germline V gene. In DNA, the CDR3 is TGTGCCAGCAGTACCAGCGGGAAGGGCTATGGCTACACCTTC. Translated, it gives CASSTSGKGYGYTF.

This chain links TRBV6-8 with TRBJ1-2; 8 bases fit TRBD1. Trimming at V came to 6 bases and at J to 2 bases, leaving 5 bases not matched to a gene. CDR1 and CDR2 (germline): MNHGY, SAAAGT. CDR3 length: 14 amino acids. CDR3 residues: CASSFRDRNYGYTF. In DNA, the CDR3 is TGTGCCAGCAGCTTCCGGGACAGGAACTATGGCTACACCTTC.

V usage is TRBV18 and J usage is TRBJ2-7; the match to TRBD2 covers 7 bases. V lost 6 bases to trimming and J lost 2 bases; unmatched junction nucleotides: 16. The CDR3 spans 17 residues. Germline V lookup: CDR1 KGHSH, CDR2 LQKENI. The CDR3 spells CASSPLVATSATYEQYF. Here the CDR3 DNA reads TGTGCCAGCTCTCCTCTCGTTGCTACTAGCGCTACCTACGAGCAGTACTTC.

The CDR3 nucleotides are TGTGCCAGCAGGATACCTAGCGGAGGTGGCGGTGAGCAGTTCTTC. This encodes CASRIPSGGGGEQFF. This rearrangement joins TRBV28 to TRBJ2-1; TRBD2 aligns across 7 bases. The germline CDR1 and CDR2 sequences are MDHEN and SYDVKM. The J segment lost 9 bases and the V segment lost 6 bases, leaving 14 bases of the junction unmatched. The CDR3 consists of 15 residues.

V usage is TRBV19 and J usage is TRBJ2-7, with 7 bases lining up with TRBD1. The CDR3 is 14 residues long. Looked up from germline, CDR1 is LNHDA and CDR2 is SQIVND (reference sequence). Losses at the gene ends were 3 bases for V and 6 bases for J; bases not matched to a gene: 8. The CDR3 reads CASSISDRRSEQYF. CDR3 coding DNA: TGTGCCAGTAGTATCTCGGACAGGAGAAGCGAGCAGTACTTC.

The chain joins TRBV2 to TRBJ2-2, with TRBD2 matching over 7 bases. Trimming cost V 6 bases and J 5 bases; bases outside gene matches: 12. Germline V gives CDR1 SNHLY, CDR2 FYNNEI. CDR3 size: 16 residues. The CDR3 region has the DNA TGTGCCAGCAGCGCTGTTCTAGCGGAGTTTACCGGGGAGCTGTTTTTT. Translated, it gives CASSAVLAEFTGELFF.

The V gene is TRBV20-1, the J gene TRBJ2-3, with unresolved D. With 3 bases removed from V and 6 bases from J, the gap between germline ends came to 7 bases. The CDR3 spans 11 residues. Germline V CDR1 and CDR2: DFQATT, SNEGSKA (reference sequence). The CDR3 loop is CSARIRDTQYF. CDR3 sequence (DNA): TGCAGTGCTAGGATTCGGGATACGCAGTATTTT.

The genes are TRBV7-6 and TRBJ2-3; 8 bases are shared with TRBD2. CDR3 length equals 13 residues. Germline CDR1 is SGHVS and CDR2 is FNYEAQ. The V segment lost 5 bases and the J segment 6 bases; nucleotides outside the gene matches: 4. The CDR3: CASSDQREDTQYF. The CDR3 nucleotides are TGTGCCAGCAGCGACCAGCGGGAGGATACGCAGTATTTT.

The chain combines TRBV11-2 with TRBJ1-2; 7 nucleotides line up with TRBD1. With 5 bases clipped from V and 7 bases from J, the junction kept 10 bases outside the gene matches. Germline V gives CDR1 SGHAT, CDR2 FQNNGV. CDR3 size: 14 residues. The chain's CDR3 is CASSQTGALLGYTF. The CDR3 DNA is TGTGCCAGCAGCCAAACAGGGGCTTTACTTGGCTACACCTTC.

This chain connects TRBV30 to TRBJ1-1; 8 bases map to TRBD1. Trimming at V came to 0 bases and at J to 6 bases, leaving 3 bases not matched to a gene. The CDR3 runs 13 residues. From germline, CDR1 is GTSNPN and CDR2 SVGIG (reference sequence). The CDR3 DNA follows: TGTGCCTGGAGTGTACAGGGGGTCGCTGAAGCTTTCTTT. Translating gives CAWSVQGVAEAFF. Full variable domain (rest looked up from reference TRBV30 and TRBJ1-1): SQTIHQWPATLVQPVGSPLSLECTVEGTSNPNLYWYRQAAGRGLQLLFYSVGIGQISSEVPQNLSASRPQDRQFILSSKKLLLSDSGFYLCAWSVQGVAEAFFGQGTRLTVV.

The chain recombines TRBV27 with TRBJ2-7; TRBD2 matches at 9 bases. Per the germline V gene, CDR1 is MNHEY and CDR2 is SMNVEV (reference sequence). The CDR3 runs to 15 residues. With V trimmed by 1 base and J by 2 bases, 3 bases remained unmatched. The CDR3 sequence is CASSLWPSGTYEQYF. Written as DNA, the CDR3 is TGTGCCAGCAGTTTATGGCCTAGCGGGACCTACGAGCAGTACTTC.

This clone has a handful of counts. The chain is built from TRBV2 and TRBJ1-1; unclear D gene. V lost 6 bases and J 1 base, leaving 9 bases between the germline ends. The CDR3 spans 13 residues. In germline, CDR1 is SNHLY, CDR2 FYNNEI. The CDR3 region is CASSRLENTEAFF. CDR3 DNA sequence: TGTGCCAGCAGCCGACTGGAGAACACTGAAGCTTTCTTT.

The rearrangement uses TRBV30 and TRBJ2-1; a possible D gene is TRBD2 (6 bases). This CDR3 contains 15 residues. The germline V and J ends were trimmed by 0 bases and 7 bases, with 16 bases remaining between them. The V gene's germline CDR1 is GTSNPN and CDR2 SVGIG (reference sequence). The CDR3 sequence is CAWSVLGGWGNEQFF. CDR3 coding DNA: TGTGCCTGGAGTGTACTAGGAGGGTGGGGAAATGAGCAGTTCTTC.

On this clone: An end of the junction differs from the germline gene, which may be a read error. This chain links TRBV10-3 with TRBJ2-7, with a tentative D call TRBD2 (6 bases). Germline assignment: CDR1 ENHRY and CDR2 SYGVKD. CDR3 length: 12 residues. CDR3 nucleotide sequence: TGTGCCATCAGTGATTCAATGGGGGGTCCCAGTTTC. Encoded protein: CAISDSMGGPSF.

Here the CDR3 reads CASSLAADSHTLEQFF. CDR3 DNA: TGCGCCAGCAGCTTGGCCGCGGACTCACATACTCTTGAGCAGTTCTTC. The chain recombines TRBV5-1 with TRBJ2-1; D perhaps matches TRBD2 (5 bases). Germline values: CDR1 SGHRS, CDR2 YFSETQ. The CDR3 consists of 16 residues. V shed 0 bases and J shed 9 bases, with 19 bases lying between them.

CDR3: CASSLQANEQFF. The CDR3 DNA follows: TGTGCCAGCAGTCTACAGGCCAATGAGCAGTTCTTC. The J gene is TRBJ2-1, the V gene TRBV28, with a weak D call TRBD1 (5 bases). This CDR3 has 12 residues. Germline assignment: CDR1 MDHEN and CDR2 SYDVKM. V was shortened by 5 bases and J by 6 bases, with 8 bases between the two germline ends.